The TCR beta chain described here comes from a study of blood T cell repertoires in COVID-19. CDR1 and CDR2 from the germline V gene are KGHDR and SFDVKD. V lost 3 bases and J 1 base, leaving 5 bases between the germline ends. The CDR3 contains 13 residues. Some clones are missing from TCRdb's copy, which holds only in-frame ones; the method was immunoSEQ multiplex PCR. Of roughly 180,000 clones in the sample, around 83% were seen once. The chain carries TRBV24-1 and TRBJ1-1; D ambiguous. Input material: peripheral blood. The clonotype comes from a woman between 25 and 40 years old with active or convalescent COVID-19. CDR3 bases: TGTGCCACCAGTGATCGAGGGAACACTGAAGCTTTCTTT. Protein sequence: CATSDRGNTEAFF.